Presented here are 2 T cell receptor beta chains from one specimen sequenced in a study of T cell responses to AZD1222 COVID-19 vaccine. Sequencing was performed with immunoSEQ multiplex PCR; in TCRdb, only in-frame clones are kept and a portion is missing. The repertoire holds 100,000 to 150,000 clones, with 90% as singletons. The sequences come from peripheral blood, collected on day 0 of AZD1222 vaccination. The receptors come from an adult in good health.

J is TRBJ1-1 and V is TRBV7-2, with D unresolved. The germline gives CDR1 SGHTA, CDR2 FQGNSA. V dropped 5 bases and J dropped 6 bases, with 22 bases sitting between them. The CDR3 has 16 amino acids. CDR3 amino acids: CASSLSPLTRKPEAFF. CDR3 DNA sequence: TGTGCCAGCAGCCTATCCCCCCTGACGAGGAAACCTGAAGCTTTCTTT.

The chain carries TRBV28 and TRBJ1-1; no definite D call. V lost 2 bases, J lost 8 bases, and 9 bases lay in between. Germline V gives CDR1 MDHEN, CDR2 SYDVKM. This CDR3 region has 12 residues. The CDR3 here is CASSLGYSEAFF. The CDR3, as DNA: TGTGCCAGCAGTTTAGGATACAGCGAAGCTTTCTTT.